These T cell receptor beta chains were read from a single sample in a study of vaccination effects on CD4 cells after COVID-19. For these receptors, no antigen is known. Profiling relied on immunoSEQ multiplex PCR, and the TCRdb table lists in-frame clones only, not all of them. This sample has tens of thousands of clones, with 60% to 85% found just once. This sample comprised CD4+ T cells from PBMCs cultured with SARS-CoV-2 spike peptides, obtained before COVID-19 vaccination. These receptors all come from a human donor who received a COVID-19 vaccine. CDR3s include the opening cysteine and the closing phenylalanine or tryptophan. A D gene is named only where the DNA matches it firmly. The listing skips clone size in some rows; elsewhere it reads once, few, many or a size class.

d_call	v_call	cdr3_length	j_call	clone_size	cdr3_nt	cdr3_aa
NA	TRBV5-1	13	TRBJ2-5	NA	TGCGCCAGCAGCACGGGAAACCAAGAGACCCAGTACTTC	CASSTGNQETQYF
NA	TRBV19	12	TRBJ1-1	NA	TGTGCCAGTTGGAGTCCAGGGTCTGAAGCTTTCTTT	CASWSPGSEAFF
TRBD2	TRBV5-4	15	TRBJ2-1	NA	TGTGCCAGCAGCCCGGGACTAGCGGCCTACAATGAGCAGTTCTTC	CASSPGLAAYNEQFF
NA	TRBV9	14	TRBJ2-3	NA	TGTGCCAGCAGCGTAGTGGCTAGGTCAGATACGCAGTATTTT	CASSVVARSDTQYF
TRBD1	TRBV24-1	14	TRBJ1-2	once	TGTGCCACCAGTGAAGACAGGGGAGACTATGGCTACACCTTC	CATSEDRGDYGYTF
NA	TRBV18	11	TRBJ2-1	NA	TGTGCCAGCTCACTTGGGATTGAGCAGTTCTTC	CASSLGIEQFF
NA	TRBV9	14	TRBJ2-1	NA	TGTGCCAGCAGCGTAGCCACACAGGGCTGGGAGCAGTTCTTC	CASSVATQGWEQFF
NA	TRBV19	16	TRBJ1-1	NA	TGTGCCAGTAGTGCCCTAGGAGGACAGCCGAACACTGAAGCTTTCTTT	CASSALGGQPNTEAFF
NA	TRBV5-1	20	TRBJ2-2	NA	TGCGCCAGCAGCCCACTTGCCGCTGGATTTGGGTCGGGGCCTGTCGGGGAGCTGTTTTTT	CASSPLAAGFGSGPVGELFF
NA	TRBV10-1	13	TRBJ2-4	NA	TGCGCCAGCAGTGAGGGGCGCGAGTACATTCAGTACTTC	CASSEGREYIQYF
NA	TRBV6-5	15	TRBJ1-3	few	TGTGCCAGCAGGGACATTCAGGGGCATGGAAACACCATATATTTT	CASRDIQGHGNTIYF
NA	TRBV12-3/TRBV12-4	13	TRBJ1-2	NA	TGTGCCAGCAGTTTGTCGGGTAACTATGGCTACACCTTC	CASSLSGNYGYTF
NA	TRBV11-2	13	TRBJ1-5	few	TGTGCCAGCAGCGGGACACGAAATCAGCCCCAGCATTTT	CASSGTRNQPQHF
NA	TRBV19	14	TRBJ2-3	NA	TGTGCCAGTTGTTTGCAATGGGGAGCAGATACGCAGTATTTT	CASCLQWGADTQYF
NA	TRBV6-5	12	TRBJ2-5	NA	TGTGCCAGCAGGCTGTCGAGAGAGACCCAGTACTTC	CASRLSRETQYF
TRBD1	TRBV27	16	TRBJ1-6	NA	TGTGCCAGCAGTTTACGACGACAGGGATTCAATTCACCCCTCCACTTT	CASSLRRQGFNSPLHF
NA	TRBV27	15	TRBJ1-4	once	TGTGCCAGCAGTTTTGGGGCAGGGCTCTATGAAAAACTGTTTTTT	CASSFGAGLYEKLFF
NA	TRBV3-1/TRBV3-2	16	TRBJ1-3	NA	TGTGCCAGCAGCCCCGATCGATGGACCTCTGGAAACACCATATATTTT	CASSPDRWTSGNTIYF
TRBD1	TRBV9	15	TRBJ2-3	NA	TGTGCCAGCAGCGTAGTGGGACAGGGATCAGATACGCAGTATTTT	CASSVVGQGSDTQYF
TRBD2	TRBV7-2	15	TRBJ2-1	NA	TGTGCCAGCAGCCAGAAGGCGGGGGGGCTGGATGAGCAGTTCTTC	CASSQKAGGLDEQFF
NA	TRBV2	13	TRBJ2-1	NA	TGTGCCAGCAGGAAAAATACAGGGAAAATTCAGTTCTTC	CASRKNTGKIQFF
TRBD2	TRBV9	14	TRBJ2-3	few	TGTGCCAGCAATAGGGACTATCTCACAGATACGCAGTATTTT	CASNRDYLTDTQYF
TRBD2	TRBV4-1	14	TRBJ2-5	NA	TGCGCCAGCAGCACGGGACTACGACAAGAGACCCAGTACTTC	CASSTGLRQETQYF
TRBD2	TRBV6-1	18	TRBJ2-3	once	TGTGCCAGCAGTGAAGCACCTTACCAGCGGGGGGGCGGGGATACGCAGTATTTT	CASSEAPYQRGGGDTQYF
NA	TRBV6-1	15	TRBJ1-5	NA	TGTGCCAGCAGTGAATTGGGGCTAGGGAATCAGCCCCAGCATTTT	CASSELGLGNQPQHF
TRBD1	TRBV28	14	TRBJ2-5	NA	TGTGCCAGCAGTCAATCTGGGACAGCCGAGACCCAGTACTTC	CASSQSGTAETQYF
TRBD1	TRBV5-1	14	TRBJ1-1	NA	TGCGCCAGCAGCGAGGGACAGGGAGACACTGAAGCTTTCTTT	CASSEGQGDTEAFF
NA	TRBV6-5	15	TRBJ2-3	NA	TGTGCCAGCAGTTACTGGGGCGGGGCCACAGATACGCAGTATTTT	CASSYWGGATDTQYF
NA	TRBV10-2	15	TRBJ1-4	once	TGCGCCAGCAGTGAGACATCAGGAGCTTATGGGAAACTGTTTTTT	CASSETSGAYGKLFF